One TCR beta chain is described in this entry. Its antigen is undetermined. Between the trimmed V and J ends, which lost 4 bases and 2 bases, there was a span of 14 bases. CDR1 SGHTA and CDR2 FQGNSA come from the germline V gene. This CDR3 contains 15 residues. TCRdb analysed the 5' RACE reads with MiXCR anew, one entry per CDR3 protein. The sample yields roughly 250,000 distinct CDR3 sequences, 16% seen once. These data belong to a study of T-cell memory formation after mild COVID-19. Study-wide results and limits: Those CD4+ clones that contracted were mainly in CM and EM (CD8+ ones in EMRA).

The J gene is TRBJ1-2, the V gene TRBV7-2; weak D call: TRBD1 (5 bases). The sequence was obtained from a man between 18 and 29 years old who had mild COVID-19 (a few samples of this study predate the infection). Cell type and time point are not known. The sample comprised PBMCs or a T cell subset sorted from them (not recorded which). The CDR3 nucleotides are TGTGCCAGCAGCTCCCCCCTGGGGGGGAACTATGGCTACACCTTC. Translating gives CASSSPLGGNYGYTF.